This T cell receptor beta chain was obtained from a study of blood T cell repertoires in COVID-19. The germline V gene has CDR1 LGHDT and CDR2 YNNKEL (reference sequence). The CDR3 consists of 18 residues. V shed 4 bases, J shed 5 bases, and the junction held 11 bases outside the gene matches. TCRdb keeps only in-frame clones here, not all; method: immunoSEQ multiplex PCR. Of approximately 300,000 clones detected, about nine tenths appear once; the ten largest clones hold about 11%. The sample taken for sequencing was peripheral blood. This chain connects TRBV3-1 (or the pseudogene TRBV3-2) to TRBJ2-3; 14 bases are a match to TRBD2. The sequence came from a woman aged 25 to 45 with COVID-19, enrolled during active disease. As DNA, the CDR3 is TGTGCCAGCAGCCTTACACCGGGACTAGCGGGAGCCATAGATACGCAGTATTTT. Its protein product is CASSLTPGLAGAIDTQYF.